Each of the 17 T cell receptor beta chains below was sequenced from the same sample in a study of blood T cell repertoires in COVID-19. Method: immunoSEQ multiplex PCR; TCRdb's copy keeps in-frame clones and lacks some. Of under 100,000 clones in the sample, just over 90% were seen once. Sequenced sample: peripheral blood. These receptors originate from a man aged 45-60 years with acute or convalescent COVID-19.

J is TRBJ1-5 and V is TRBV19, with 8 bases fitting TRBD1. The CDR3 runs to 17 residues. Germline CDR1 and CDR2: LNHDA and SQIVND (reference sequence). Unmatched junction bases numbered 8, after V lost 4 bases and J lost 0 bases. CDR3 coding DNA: TGTGCCAGTAGTAACCAAACAGGGGGAAATAGCAATCAGCCCCAGCATTTT. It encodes CASSNQTGGNSNQPQHF. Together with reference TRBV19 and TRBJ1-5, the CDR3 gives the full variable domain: DGGITQSPKYLFRKEGQNVTLSCEQNLNHDAMYWYRQDPGQGLRLIYYSQIVNDFQKGDIAEGYSVSREKKESFPLTVTSAQKNPTAFYLCASSNQTGGNSNQPQHFGDGTRLSIL.

CDR3 in amino acids: CASSPLAAGYNEQFF. The CDR3, as DNA: TGTGCCAGCAGTCCTCTAGCGGCTGGTTACAATGAGCAGTTCTTC. The J gene is TRBJ2-1, the V gene TRBV6-5; 7 bases map to TRBD2. Germline CDR1 MNHEY, CDR2 SVGAGI. The CDR3 consists of 15 residues. Trimming took 5 bases from V and 4 from J; bases not matched to a gene: 8.

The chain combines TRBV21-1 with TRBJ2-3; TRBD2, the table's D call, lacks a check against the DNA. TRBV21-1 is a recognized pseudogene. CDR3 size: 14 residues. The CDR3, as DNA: TGTGCCAGCAGCAAAAGAATGGGGAGAGATACGCAGTATTTT. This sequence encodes CASSKRMGRDTQYF.

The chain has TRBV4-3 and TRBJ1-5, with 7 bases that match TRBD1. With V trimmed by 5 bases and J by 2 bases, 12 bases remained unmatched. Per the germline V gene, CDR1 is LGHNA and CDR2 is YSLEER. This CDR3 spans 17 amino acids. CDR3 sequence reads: CASSRGTGDGGNQPQHF. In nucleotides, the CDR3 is TGCGCCAGCAGCAGGGGTACAGGGGATGGAGGCAATCAGCCCCAGCATTTT.

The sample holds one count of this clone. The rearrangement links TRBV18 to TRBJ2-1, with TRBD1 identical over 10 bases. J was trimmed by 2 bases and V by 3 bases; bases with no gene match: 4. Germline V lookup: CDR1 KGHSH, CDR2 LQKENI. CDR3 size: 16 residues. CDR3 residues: CASSPPGQGPYNEQFF. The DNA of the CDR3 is TGTGCCAGCTCACCCCCGGGACAGGGGCCCTACAATGAGCAGTTCTTC.

In nucleotides, the CDR3 is TGTGCTAGTGGTTTGGGGTCCTCTAGCGCCCGGGAGACCCAGTACTTC. Translating gives CASGLGSSSARETQYF. The chain recombines TRBV12-5 with TRBJ2-5; D perhaps matches TRBD2 (6 bases). The germline V and J ends were trimmed by 1 base and 5 bases, with 17 bases remaining between them. This CDR3 is 16 amino acids long. In germline, CDR1 is LGHNT, CDR2 FRNRAP.

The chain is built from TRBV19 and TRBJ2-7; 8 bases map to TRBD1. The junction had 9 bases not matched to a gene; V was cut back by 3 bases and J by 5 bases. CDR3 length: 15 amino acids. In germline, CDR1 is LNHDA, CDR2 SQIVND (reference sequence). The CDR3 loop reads CASSISRTGFNEQYF. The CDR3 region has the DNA TGTGCCAGTAGTATCTCCCGGACAGGGTTCAACGAGCAGTACTTC.

This chain's CDR3 is CASSLAGFGGYTF. As DNA, the CDR3 is TGTGCCAGCAGTTTAGCCGGGTTCGGTGGCTACACCTTC. The rearrangement links TRBV12-3 or TRBV12-4 to TRBJ1-2; D uncertain. Deletions cut 0 bases from V and 7 bases from J, with 9 bases between. This CDR3 is built from 13 residues.

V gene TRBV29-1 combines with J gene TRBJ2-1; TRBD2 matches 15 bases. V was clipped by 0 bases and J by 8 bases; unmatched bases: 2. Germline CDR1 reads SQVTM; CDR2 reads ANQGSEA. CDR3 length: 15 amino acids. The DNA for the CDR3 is TGCAGCGTTGAAGATCGGACTAGCGGGAGGGATGAGCAGTTCTTC. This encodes CSVEDRTSGRDEQFF.

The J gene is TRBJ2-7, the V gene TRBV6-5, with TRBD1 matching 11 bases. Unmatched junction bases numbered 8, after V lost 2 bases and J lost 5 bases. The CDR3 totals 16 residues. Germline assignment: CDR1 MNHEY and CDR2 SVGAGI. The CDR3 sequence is CASSYPTGQGVHEQYF. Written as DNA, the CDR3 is TGTGCCAGCAGTTACCCAACGGGACAGGGGGTCCACGAGCAGTACTTC.

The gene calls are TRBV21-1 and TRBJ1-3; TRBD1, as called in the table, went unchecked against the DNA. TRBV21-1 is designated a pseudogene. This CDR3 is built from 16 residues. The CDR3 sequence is CASIQNQKRSGNTIYF. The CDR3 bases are TGTGCCAGCATCCAGAACCAAAAACGCTCTGGAAACACCATATATTTT.

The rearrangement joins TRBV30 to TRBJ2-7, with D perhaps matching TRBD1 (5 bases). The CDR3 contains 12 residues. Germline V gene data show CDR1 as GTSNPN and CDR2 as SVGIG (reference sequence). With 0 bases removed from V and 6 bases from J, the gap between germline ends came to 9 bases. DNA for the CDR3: TGTGCCTGGAGTGTCAGGGCTGGCGAGCAGTACTTC. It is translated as CAWSVRAGEQYF.

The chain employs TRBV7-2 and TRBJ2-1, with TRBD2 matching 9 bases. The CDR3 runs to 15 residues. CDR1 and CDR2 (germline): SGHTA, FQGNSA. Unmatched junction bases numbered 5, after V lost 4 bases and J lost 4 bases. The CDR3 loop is CASSYYSGSYNEQFF. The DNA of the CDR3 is TGTGCCAGCAGCTACTATAGCGGGAGTTACAATGAGCAGTTCTTC.

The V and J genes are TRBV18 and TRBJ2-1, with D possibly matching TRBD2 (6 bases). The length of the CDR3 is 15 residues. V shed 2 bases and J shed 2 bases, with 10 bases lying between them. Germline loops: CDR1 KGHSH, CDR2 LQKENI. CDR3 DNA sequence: TGTGCCAGCTCACCAGAGGCGGGAACCTACAATGAGCAGTTCTTC. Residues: CASSPEAGTYNEQFF.

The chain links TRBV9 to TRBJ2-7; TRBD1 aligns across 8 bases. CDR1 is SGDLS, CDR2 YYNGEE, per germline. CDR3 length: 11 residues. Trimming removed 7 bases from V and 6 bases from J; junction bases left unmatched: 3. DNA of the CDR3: TGTGCCAGCTCCCAGGGGGCCGAGCAGTACTTC. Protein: CASSQGAEQYF.

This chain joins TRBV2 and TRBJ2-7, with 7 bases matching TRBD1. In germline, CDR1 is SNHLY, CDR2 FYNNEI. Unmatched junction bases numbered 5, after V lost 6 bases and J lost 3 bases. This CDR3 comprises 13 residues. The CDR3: CASRRTGIYEQYF. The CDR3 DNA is TGTGCCAGCAGGAGGACAGGCATCTACGAGCAGTACTTC.

This CDR3 reads CASSEGQGGNQPQHF. CDR3 bases: TGTGCCAGCAGCGAGGGACAGGGTGGCAATCAGCCCCAGCATTTT. The chain employs TRBV11-2 and TRBJ1-5, with TRBD1 identical over 9 bases. Germline CDR1 and CDR2: SGHAT and FQNNGV. V lost 5 bases and J lost 2; bases outside the gene matches: 4. CDR3 length equals 15 residues. The whole variable domain, remainder taken from reference TRBV11-2 and TRBJ1-5, is EAGVAQSPRYKIIEKRQSVAFWCNPISGHATLYWYQQILGQGPKLLIQFQNNGVVDDSQLPKDRFSAERLKGVDSTLKIQPAKLEDSAVYLCASSEGQGGNQPQHFGDGTRLSIL.